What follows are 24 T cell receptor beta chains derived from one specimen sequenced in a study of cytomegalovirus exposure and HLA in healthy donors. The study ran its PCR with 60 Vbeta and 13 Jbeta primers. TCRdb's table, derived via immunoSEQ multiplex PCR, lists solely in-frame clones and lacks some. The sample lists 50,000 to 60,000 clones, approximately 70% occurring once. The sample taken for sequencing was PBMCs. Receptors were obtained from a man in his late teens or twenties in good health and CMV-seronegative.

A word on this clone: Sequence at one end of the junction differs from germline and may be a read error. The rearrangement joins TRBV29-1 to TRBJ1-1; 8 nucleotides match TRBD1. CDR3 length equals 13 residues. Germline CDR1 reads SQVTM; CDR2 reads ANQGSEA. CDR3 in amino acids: CSTLRQGNPEAFF. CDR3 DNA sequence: TGCAGCACCCTCCGACAGGGGAACCCTGAAGCTTTCTTT.

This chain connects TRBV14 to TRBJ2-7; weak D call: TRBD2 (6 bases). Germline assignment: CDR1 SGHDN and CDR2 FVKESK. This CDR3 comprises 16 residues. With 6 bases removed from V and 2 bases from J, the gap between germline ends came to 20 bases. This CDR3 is CASRYRGAGKAYEQYF. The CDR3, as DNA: TGTGCCAGCAGGTATCGTGGGGCGGGAAAAGCCTACGAGCAGTACTTC.

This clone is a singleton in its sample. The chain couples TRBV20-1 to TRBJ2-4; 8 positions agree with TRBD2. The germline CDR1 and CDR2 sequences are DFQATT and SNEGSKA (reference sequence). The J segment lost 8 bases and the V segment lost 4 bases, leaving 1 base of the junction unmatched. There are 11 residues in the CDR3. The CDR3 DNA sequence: TGCAGTGCTACGGGAGGGGACATTCAGTACTTC. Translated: CSATGGDIQYF.

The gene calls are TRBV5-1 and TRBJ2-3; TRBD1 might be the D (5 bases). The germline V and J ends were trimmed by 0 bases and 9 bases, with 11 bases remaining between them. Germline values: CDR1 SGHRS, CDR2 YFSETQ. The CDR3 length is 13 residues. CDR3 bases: TGCGCCAGCAGCTTGGGGGGCCCCAGGACGCAGTATTTT. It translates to CASSLGGPRTQYF.

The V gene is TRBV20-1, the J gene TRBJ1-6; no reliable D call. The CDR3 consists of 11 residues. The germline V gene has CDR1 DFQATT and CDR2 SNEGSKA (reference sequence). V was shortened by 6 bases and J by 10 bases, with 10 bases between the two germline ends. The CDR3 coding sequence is TGCAGTGCGATTAGAAGCTCACCCCTCCACTTT. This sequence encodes CSAIRSSPLHF.

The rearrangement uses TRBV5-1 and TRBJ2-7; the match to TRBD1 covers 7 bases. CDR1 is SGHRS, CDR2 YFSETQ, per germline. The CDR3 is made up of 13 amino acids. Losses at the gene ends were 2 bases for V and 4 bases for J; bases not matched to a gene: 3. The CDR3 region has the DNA TGCGCCAGCAGCTTAGAGGGGGCTTACGAGCAGTACTTC. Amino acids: CASSLEGAYEQYF.

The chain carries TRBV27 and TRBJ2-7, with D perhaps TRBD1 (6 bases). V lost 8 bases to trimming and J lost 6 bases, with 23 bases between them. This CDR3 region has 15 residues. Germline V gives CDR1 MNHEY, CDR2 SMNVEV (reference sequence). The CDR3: CASRVMGQGEGEQYF. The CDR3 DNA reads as TGTGCCAGCCGGGTGATGGGACAAGGAGAAGGCGAGCAGTACTTC.

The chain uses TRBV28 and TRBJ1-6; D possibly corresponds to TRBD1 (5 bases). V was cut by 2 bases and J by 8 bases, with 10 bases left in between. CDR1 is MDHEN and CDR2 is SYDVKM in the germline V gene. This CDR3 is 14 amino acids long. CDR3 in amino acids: CASSLGGGDSPLHF. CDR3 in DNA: TGTGCCAGCAGTTTAGGTGGGGGGGATTCACCCCTCCACTTT.

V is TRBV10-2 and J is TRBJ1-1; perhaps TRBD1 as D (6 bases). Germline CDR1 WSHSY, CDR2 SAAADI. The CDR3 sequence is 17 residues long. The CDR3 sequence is CLNMGLEALGAGTEAFF. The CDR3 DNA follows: TGCCTAAACATGGGGCTGGAGGCGCTGGGGGCGGGCACTGAAGCTTTCTTT.

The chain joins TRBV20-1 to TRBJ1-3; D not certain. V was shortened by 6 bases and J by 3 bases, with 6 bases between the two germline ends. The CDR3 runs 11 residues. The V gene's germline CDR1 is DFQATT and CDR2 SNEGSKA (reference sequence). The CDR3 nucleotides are TGCAGTGCGTTCCGTGGAAACACCATATATTTT. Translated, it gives CSAFRGNTIYF.

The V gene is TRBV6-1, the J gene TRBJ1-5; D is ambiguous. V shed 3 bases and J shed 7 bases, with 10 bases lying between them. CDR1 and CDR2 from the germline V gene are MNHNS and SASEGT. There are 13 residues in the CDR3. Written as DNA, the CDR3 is TGTGCCAGCAGTGATGAGTCTCGGCAGCCCCAGCATTTT. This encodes CASSDESRQPQHF.

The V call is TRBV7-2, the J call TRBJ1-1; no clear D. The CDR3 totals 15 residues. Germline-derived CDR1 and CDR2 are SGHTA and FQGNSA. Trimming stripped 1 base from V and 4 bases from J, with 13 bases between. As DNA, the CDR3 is TGTGCCAGCAGCTTAGTTTTTGGTACGGGCACTGAAGCTTTCTTT. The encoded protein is CASSLVFGTGTEAFF.

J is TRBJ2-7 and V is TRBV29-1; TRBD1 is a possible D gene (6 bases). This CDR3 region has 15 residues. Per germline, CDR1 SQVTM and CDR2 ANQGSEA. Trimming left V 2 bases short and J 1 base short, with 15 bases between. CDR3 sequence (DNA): TGCAGCGTTGAATTTCAGGCAGGGGAATCCTACGAGCAGTACTTC. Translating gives CSVEFQAGESYEQYF.

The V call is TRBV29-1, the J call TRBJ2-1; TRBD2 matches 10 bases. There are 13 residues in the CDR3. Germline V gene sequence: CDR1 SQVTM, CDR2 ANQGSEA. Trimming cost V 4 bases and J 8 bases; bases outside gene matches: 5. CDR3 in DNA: TGCAGCGTTGCGGGGACTAGCGTCGATGAGCAGTTCTTC. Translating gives CSVAGTSVDEQFF.

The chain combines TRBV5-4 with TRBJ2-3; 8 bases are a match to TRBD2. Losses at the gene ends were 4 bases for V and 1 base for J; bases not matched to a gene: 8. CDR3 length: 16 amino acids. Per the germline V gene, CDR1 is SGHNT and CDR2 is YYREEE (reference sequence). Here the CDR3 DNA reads TGTGCCAGCAGCCCCGGAGCGGGAGTGGGCACAGATACGCAGTATTTT. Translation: CASSPGAGVGTDTQYF.

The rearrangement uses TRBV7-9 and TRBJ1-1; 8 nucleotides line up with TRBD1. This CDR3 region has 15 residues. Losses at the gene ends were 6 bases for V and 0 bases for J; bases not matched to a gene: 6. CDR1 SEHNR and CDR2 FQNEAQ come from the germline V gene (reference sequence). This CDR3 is CASRPRTGLNTEAFF. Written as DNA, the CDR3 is TGTGCCAGCAGACCTAGGACAGGGCTGAACACTGAAGCTTTCTTT.

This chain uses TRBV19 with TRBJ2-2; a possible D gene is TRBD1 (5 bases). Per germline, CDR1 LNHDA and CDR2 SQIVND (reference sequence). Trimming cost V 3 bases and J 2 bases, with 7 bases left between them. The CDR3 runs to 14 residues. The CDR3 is CASSIQGNTGELFF. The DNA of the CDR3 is TGTGCCAGTAGTATCCAGGGCAACACCGGGGAGCTGTTTTTT.

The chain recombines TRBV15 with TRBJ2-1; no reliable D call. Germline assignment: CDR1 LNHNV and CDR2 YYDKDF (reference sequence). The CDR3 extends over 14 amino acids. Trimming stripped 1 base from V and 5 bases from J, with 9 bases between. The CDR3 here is CATSRASVDNEQFF. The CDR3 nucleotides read TGTGCCACCAGCAGAGCCTCGGTTGACAATGAGCAGTTCTTC.

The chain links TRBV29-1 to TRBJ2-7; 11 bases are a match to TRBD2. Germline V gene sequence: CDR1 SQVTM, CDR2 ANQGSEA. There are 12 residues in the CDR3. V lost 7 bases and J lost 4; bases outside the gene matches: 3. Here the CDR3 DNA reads TGCAGCGCACTAGCGGGAGTATACGAGCAGTACTTC. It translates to CSALAGVYEQYF.

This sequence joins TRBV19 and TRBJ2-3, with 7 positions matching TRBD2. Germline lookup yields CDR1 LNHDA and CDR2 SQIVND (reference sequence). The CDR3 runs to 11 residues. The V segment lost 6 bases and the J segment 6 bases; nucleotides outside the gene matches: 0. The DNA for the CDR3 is TGTGCCAGTAGGGGGGGGGATACGCAGTATTTT. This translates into CASRGGDTQYF.

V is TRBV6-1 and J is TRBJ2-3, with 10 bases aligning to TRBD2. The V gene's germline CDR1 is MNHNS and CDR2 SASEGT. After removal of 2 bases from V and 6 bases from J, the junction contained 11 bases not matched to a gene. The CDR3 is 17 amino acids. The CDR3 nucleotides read TGTGCCAGCAGTGAAAGGCGCCTAGCGGGAGCAGGCGATACGCAGTATTTT. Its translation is CASSERRLAGAGDTQYF.

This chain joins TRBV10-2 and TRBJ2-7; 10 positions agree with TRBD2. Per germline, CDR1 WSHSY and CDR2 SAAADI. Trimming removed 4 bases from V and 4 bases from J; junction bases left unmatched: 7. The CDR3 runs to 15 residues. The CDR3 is CASSALAGASYEQYF. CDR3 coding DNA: TGCGCCAGCAGTGCCCTAGCGGGAGCTTCTTACGAGCAGTACTTC.

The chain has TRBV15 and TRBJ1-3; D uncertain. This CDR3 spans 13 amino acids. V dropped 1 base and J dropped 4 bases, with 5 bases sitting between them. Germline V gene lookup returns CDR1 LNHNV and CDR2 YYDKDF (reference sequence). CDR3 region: CATSRVLGNTIYF. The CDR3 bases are TGTGCCACCAGCAGAGTACTCGGAAACACCATATATTTT.

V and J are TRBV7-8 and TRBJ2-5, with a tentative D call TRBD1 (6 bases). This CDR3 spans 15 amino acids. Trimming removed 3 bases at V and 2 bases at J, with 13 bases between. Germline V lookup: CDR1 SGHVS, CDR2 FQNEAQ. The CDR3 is CASSLRGLGQETQYF. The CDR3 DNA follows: TGTGCCAGCAGCTTGAGGGGGTTGGGTCAAGAGACCCAGTACTTC.